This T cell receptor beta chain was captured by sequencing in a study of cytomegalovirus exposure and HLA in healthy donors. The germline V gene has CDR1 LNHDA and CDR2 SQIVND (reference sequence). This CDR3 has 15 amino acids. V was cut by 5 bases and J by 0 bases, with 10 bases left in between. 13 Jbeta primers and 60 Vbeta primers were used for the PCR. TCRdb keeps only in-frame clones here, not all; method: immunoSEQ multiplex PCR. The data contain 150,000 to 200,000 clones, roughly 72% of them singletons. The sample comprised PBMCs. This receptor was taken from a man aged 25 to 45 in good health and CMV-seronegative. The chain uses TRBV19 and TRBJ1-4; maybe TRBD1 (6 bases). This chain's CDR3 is CASSLWTATNEKLFF. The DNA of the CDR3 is TGTGCCAGTAGTCTTTGGACAGCAACTAATGAAAAACTGTTTTTT.